A selection of T cell receptor beta chains follows, all from one sample in a study of shared clonotypes between healthy human individuals. Measured with immunoSEQ multiplex PCR; TCRdb has only the in-frame clones, and not every one. The sample lists about 680,000 clones, 90% to 95% seen once, with approximately 25% in the top ten. What was sequenced was naive CD8+ T cells sorted from blood. These receptor sequences come from a man aged 25-45 years in good health. Each CDR3 is given with its conserved first and last residue. The D gene is left open where the match is weak. A clone size is listed for some rows: how often the clone was seen (once, few, many), or a class if it is expanded.

j_call cdr3_length v_call d_call clone_size cdr3_nt cdr3_aa
TRBJ2-7 14 TRBV19 . . TGTGCCAGTAGTTCTCGGACCGACTCCTACGAGCAGTACTTC CASSSRTDSYEQYF
TRBJ2-5 15 TRBV10-1 . . TGCGCCAGCAGTGAGGGACGGTTTTTCGAGGAGACCCAGTACTTC CASSEGRFFEETQYF
TRBJ2-5 17 TRBV15 TRBD1 . TGTGCCACCAGCAGAGATGTGGGACAGGGGATTCAAGAGACCCAGTACTTC CATSRDVGQGIQETQYF
TRBJ2-7 14 TRBV27 TRBD2 . TGTGCCAGCAGTTTATTACTAGCGGGAAGCGAGCAGTACTTC CASSLLLAGSEQYF
TRBJ2-1 14 TRBV27 TRBD2 . TGTGCCAGCAGTCCTAGCGGGGACTACAATGAGCAGTTCTTC CASSPSGDYNEQFF
TRBJ2-7 13 TRBV7-9 . . TGTGCCAGCAGCCTGCCCCTTTCCTACGAGCAGTACTTC CASSLPLSYEQYF
TRBJ2-1 14 TRBV2 TRBD1 . TGTGCCAGCAGTGCCCCCGGGACAGGGATTGAGCAGTTCTTC CASSAPGTGIEQFF
TRBJ2-1 14 TRBV7-9 TRBD1 . TGTGCCAGCAGCCCAAGACAGGGGGCTGATGAGCAGTTCTTC CASSPRQGADEQFF
TRBJ1-3 15 TRBV7-9 . . TGTGCCAGCAGCTTAGTTCAGAACTCTGGAAACACCATATATTTT CASSLVQNSGNTIYF
TRBJ1-5 15 TRBV21-1 . . TGTGCCAACAACGAGGACCATTATAGCAATCAGCCCCAGCATTTT CANNEDHYSNQPQHF
TRBJ2-3 16 TRBV28 . . TGTGCCAGCAGTTCCCTAGCGGAGGGGGCCACAGATACGCAGTATTTT CASSSLAEGATDTQYF
TRBJ2-7 15 TRBV4-1 . . TGCGCCAGCAGCAAAGACACAGGGATCTTCTACGAGCAGTACTTC CASSKDTGIFYEQYF
TRBJ2-1 16 TRBV15 TRBD2 . TGTGCCACCAGCAGGGGTCCGGGACTAGTGGAGGCTGAGCAGTTCTTC CATSRGPGLVEAEQFF
TRBJ2-1 16 TRBV5-1 TRBD2 . TGCGCCAGCAGCGTCAGCGGGAGCGCGGGGTACAATGAGCAGTTCTTC CASSVSGSAGYNEQFF
TRBJ2-2 17 TRBV7-9 TRBD1 . TGTGCCAGCAGCTCTCCGGGACAGGGGGGAAACACCGGGGAGCTGTTTTTT CASSSPGQGGNTGELFF
TRBJ2-1 15 TRBV12-5 TRBD1 . TGTGCTAGTGGCCAGGGACAGGGGGCTAAGGATGAGCAGTTCTTC CASGQGQGAKDEQFF
TRBJ2-1 12 TRBV30 TRBD2 . TGTGCCCTAGCGGGCTCCTACAATGAGCAGTTCTTC CALAGSYNEQFF
TRBJ1-2 15 TRBV28 TRBD1 . TGTGCCAGCAGTTTATGGGCACAGGGGGCCAAGGGCTACACCTTC CASSLWAQGAKGYTF
TRBJ2-1 16 TRBV4-2 . once TGTGCCAGCAGCCAAGGCCCTAAGACTTTGATCAATGAGCAGTTCTTC CASSQGPKTLINEQFF
TRBJ2-7 12 TRBV10-2 TRBD1 once TGCGCCAGCACGGACAGGGGCTACGAGCAGTACTTC CASTDRGYEQYF
TRBJ1-4 15 TRBV6-5 . . TGTGCCAGCAGCCGCTCGCTTTCGGCTAATGAAAAACTGTTTTTT CASSRSLSANEKLFF
TRBJ1-1 13 TRBV7-9 . . TGTGCCAGCAGCTCCCTACCTAGTCCTGAAGCTTTCTTT CASSSLPSPEAFF
TRBJ2-2 16 TRBV18 . . TGTGCCAGCTCACCACCGAGGGGCAGTAACACCGGGGAGCTGTTTTTT CASSPPRGSNTGELFF
TRBJ2-7 14 TRBV28 . . TGTGCCAGCAGTGGGGACGCCAACTCCTACGAGCAGTACTTC CASSGDANSYEQYF
TRBJ2-2 18 TRBV18 . . TGTGCCAGCTCACCACAGTCTGGGACCGCGTTGGGCACCGGGGAGCTGTTTTTT CASSPQSGTALGTGELFF
TRBJ2-7 14 TRBV9 . . TGTGCCAGCAGCCCCCGGAGGTACTCCTACGAGCAGTACTTC CASSPRRYSYEQYF
TRBJ2-2 15 TRBV7-9 . . TGTGCCAGCAGCTTCGGAGGGAAGGGGGCCGGGGAGCTGTTTTTT CASSFGGKGAGELFF
TRBJ2-1 15 TRBV29-1 TRBD1 few TGCAGCGTTGACGGCGGGACAGGGACCTACAATGAGCAGTTCTTC CSVDGGTGTYNEQFF
TRBJ2-5 14 TRBV30 . . TGTGCCTGGAGTGGGATTTGGGGGGAAGAGACCCAGTACTTC CAWSGIWGEETQYF
TRBJ1-5 15 TRBV7-9 . . TGTGCCAGCAGCTCCTCGCCTGAGCCCTATCAGCCCCAGCATTTT CASSSSPEPYQPQHF
TRBJ2-3 17 TRBV28 . . TGTGCCAGCAGTTTTACTGCCAGCGAGTTGGGGACAGATACGCAGTATTTT CASSFTASELGTDTQYF
TRBJ2-3 14 TRBV27 TRBD1 . TGTGCCAGCAGTTTAGACAGGGGCACAGATACGCAGTATTTT CASSLDRGTDTQYF
TRBJ2-7 15 TRBV7-9 . . TGTGCCAGCAGCGGAACAGGGCCCGACTCCTACGAGCAGTACTTC CASSGTGPDSYEQYF
TRBJ2-5 15 TRBV7-9 . . TGTGCCAGCAGCTTATCGGAGGGAGTTGGGGAGACCCAGTACTTC CASSLSEGVGETQYF